One sample yielded the 24 T cell receptor beta chains listed below, sequenced in a study of human T cells and chemical hapten exposure. Total RNA was extracted from unfractionated whole blood. Each CDR3 protein is one row after TCRdb ran MiXCR on the 5' RACE reads. The table shows 110,000 or so distinct CDR3 sequences, with approximately 20% occurring only once. The receptor source for this set is a human donor in good health.

J is TRBJ1-6 and V is TRBV12-3 or TRBV12-4, with D perhaps matching TRBD1 (5 bases). The CDR3 totals 15 residues. V was shortened by 8 bases and J by 7 bases, with 18 bases between the two germline ends. The CDR3 loop is CASDRGGGGNSPLHF. CDR3 coding DNA: TGTGCCAGCGATAGGGGTGGCGGCGGAAATTCACCCCTCCACTTT.

J is TRBJ2-2 and V is TRBV28, with a weak D call TRBD2 (6 bases). From germline, CDR1 is MDHEN and CDR2 SYDVKM. Deletions cut 5 bases from V and 0 bases from J, with 13 bases between. CDR3 length equals 16 residues. DNA of the CDR3: TGTGCCAGCAGTCCTACTAGCAGACCGAACACCGGGGAGCTGTTTTTT. Translation: CASSPTSRPNTGELFF.

The V gene is TRBV3-1, the J gene TRBJ1-1; tentatively, D is TRBD1 (5 bases). Germline V gene sequence: CDR1 LGHDT, CDR2 YNNKEL (reference sequence). V dropped 3 bases and J dropped 2 bases, with 10 bases sitting between them. The CDR3 runs to 14 residues. CDR3 in amino acids: CASSQGLTNTEAFF. Here the CDR3 DNA reads TGTGCCAGCAGCCAGGGACTGACCAACACTGAAGCTTTCTTT. Full variable domain (missing parts from reference TRBV3-1 and TRBJ1-1): DTAVSQTPKYLVTQMGNDKSIKCEQNLGHDTMYWYKQDSKKFLKIMFSYNNKELIINETVPNRFSPKSPDKAHLNLHINSLELGDSAVYFCASSQGLTNTEAFFGQGTRLTVV.

V gene TRBV24-1 combines with J gene TRBJ2-2; 11 nucleotides match TRBD1. There are 16 residues in the CDR3. Germline trimming cut 4 bases from V and 4 bases from J; bases unmatched to any gene: 4. Germline assignment: CDR1 KGHDR and CDR2 SFDVKD. CDR3 protein: CATSEDRGRITGELFF. DNA for the CDR3: TGTGCCACCAGTGAGGACAGGGGGCGGATCACCGGGGAGCTGTTTTTT.

There are a few counts of this clonotype. V is TRBV28 and J is TRBJ2-7; TRBD2 is a possible D gene (5 bases). Germline V gene lookup returns CDR1 MDHEN and CDR2 SYDVKM. The CDR3 is 13 amino acids. The V end was cut by 6 bases, the J end by 2 bases, with 11 bases between. The CDR3 region has the DNA TGTGCCAGCAGAGCGAGCGGAACCTACGAGCAGTACTTC. This codes for CASRASGTYEQYF.

The J gene is TRBJ2-7, the V gene TRBV10-1, with unresolved D. The V end was cut by 5 bases, the J end by 7 bases, with 15 bases between. Germline V gene lookup returns CDR1 WNHNN and CDR2 SYGVQD (reference sequence). The length of the CDR3 is 13 residues. CDR3 residues: CASSRDGVREQYF. DNA for the CDR3: TGCGCCAGCAGTCGCGATGGGGTGAGGGAGCAGTACTTC.

The rearrangement links TRBV12-3 or TRBV12-4 to TRBJ2-3; TRBD2 matches at 7 bases. V shed 2 bases and J 4 bases; nucleotides not matched to a gene: 3. The CDR3 has 14 amino acids. The CDR3 region has the DNA TGTGCCAGCAGTTTACAGGCGGGGGCAGATACGCAGTATTTT. It encodes CASSLQAGADTQYF.

This clonotype showed up just a few times. The chain joins TRBV6-6 to TRBJ1-1; D uncertain. The V end lost 6 bases, the J end lost 8 bases, and 10 bases lay between the germline ends. Per germline, CDR1 MNHNY and CDR2 SVGAGI (reference sequence). The CDR3 has 11 residues. CDR3 in amino acids: CASSRGGEAFF. Here the CDR3 DNA reads TGTGCCAGCAGCCGGGGAGGAGAAGCTTTCTTT.

This chain links TRBV12-3 or TRBV12-4 with TRBJ2-7; maybe TRBD1 (5 bases). Trimming pared 3 bases from V and 3 bases from J, leaving 12 bases between. The CDR3 loop spans 14 amino acids. The CDR3 spells CASSFRQGYYEQYF. The CDR3 region has the DNA TGTGCCAGCAGTTTTCGTCAGGGTTACTACGAGCAGTACTTC.

This chain links TRBV5-1 with TRBJ1-1, with TRBD1 matching 8 bases. The CDR3 runs 15 residues. Germline V gene lookup returns CDR1 SGHRS and CDR2 YFSETQ. J was trimmed by 5 bases and V by 4 bases; bases with no gene match: 10. DNA of the CDR3: TGCGCCAGCAGCCGGGACGGACAGGGTTTTACTGAAGCTTTCTTT. It translates to CASSRDGQGFTEAFF. Using reference TRBV5-1 and TRBJ1-1 for the parts outside the CDR3, the full variable domain is KAGVTQTPRYLIKTRGQQVTLSCSPISGHRSVSWYQQTPGQGLQFLFEYFSETQRNKGNFPGRFSGRQFSNSRSEMNVSTLELGDSALYLCASSRDGQGFTEAFFGQGTRLTVV.

The chain carries TRBV14 and TRBJ2-1; TRBD2 matches at 11 bases. V dropped 4 bases and J dropped 2; count of bases not matched to a gene: 4. The CDR3 spans 16 residues. Germline V gene data show CDR1 as SGHDN and CDR2 as FVKESK. CDR3 protein: CASSRIAGGPYNEQFF. CDR3 coding DNA: TGTGCCAGCAGCCGCATAGCGGGAGGGCCCTACAATGAGCAGTTCTTC. The complete variable domain, with remaining parts taken from reference TRBV14 and TRBJ2-1, reads EAGVTQFPSHSVIEKGQTVTLRCDPISGHDNLYWYRRVMGKEIKFLLHFVKESKQDESGMPNNRFLAERTGGTYSTLKVQPAELEDSGVYFCASSRIAGGPYNEQFFGPGTRLTVL.

The V and J genes are TRBV5-1 and TRBJ2-7, with D perhaps matching TRBD2 (5 bases). CDR3 size: 13 residues. The V gene's germline CDR1 is SGHRS and CDR2 YFSETQ. The V end lost 4 bases, the J end lost 3 bases, and 11 bases lay between the germline ends. This CDR3 is CASSLDGNYEQYF. DNA of the CDR3: TGCGCCAGCAGCCTAGACGGGAACTACGAGCAGTACTTC.

V gene TRBV7-9 combines with J gene TRBJ2-7; 10 positions agree with TRBD2. Germline V CDR1 and CDR2: SEHNR, FQNEAQ (reference sequence). V was pared by 5 bases and J by 5 bases, with 12 bases of the junction left unmatched. There are 16 residues in the CDR3. The CDR3 nucleotides read TGTGCCAGCAGCCCCCCTCTTAGCGGGAGGCCCCACGAGCAGTACTTC. It is translated as CASSPPLSGRPHEQYF. The full variable domain, in which reference TRBV7-9 and TRBJ2-7 provide the parts outside the CDR3, is DTGVSQNPRHKITKRGQNVTFRCDPISEHNRLYWYRQTLGQGPEFLTYFQNEAQLEKSRLLSDRFSAERPKGSFSTLEIQRTEQGDSAMYLCASSPPLSGRPHEQYFGPGTRLTVT.

This clonotype was seen only a few times. This chain links TRBV6-1 with TRBJ2-3, with D perhaps matching TRBD1 or TRBD2 (6 bases each). This CDR3 comprises 14 residues. The V gene's germline CDR1 is MNHNS and CDR2 SASEGT. Between the trimmed V and J ends, which lost 6 bases and 4 bases, there was a span of 14 bases. CDR3 bases: TGTGCCAGCAGGATGGGGGGCCCGCCAGATACGCAGTATTTT. It yields the protein CASRMGGPPDTQYF.

This clonotype has a single count. This rearrangement joins TRBV12-3 or TRBV12-4 to TRBJ2-1; 10 positions match TRBD2. The CDR3 sequence is 16 residues long. J lost 7 bases, V lost 6 bases, and 12 bases had no gene match. CDR3 DNA sequence: TGTGCCAGCAGCGAGTTCGGACTAGCGGCAATTAATGAGCAGTTCTTC. This gives the protein CASSEFGLAAINEQFF.

This clonotype was counted a few times. This chain connects TRBV2 to TRBJ2-1; 9 bases line up with TRBD2. This CDR3 spans 17 amino acids. V was pared by 6 bases and J by 2 bases, with 11 bases of the junction left unmatched. Germline V CDR1 and CDR2: SNHLY, FYNNEI. CDR3 sequence: CASRDLLQREAYNEQFF. CDR3 bases: TGTGCCAGCAGGGACCTCCTTCAGCGGGAGGCCTACAATGAGCAGTTCTTC.

V is TRBV25-1 and J is TRBJ2-1; tentatively, D is TRBD2 (5 bases). This CDR3 is 13 amino acids long. CDR1 is MGHDK and CDR2 is SYGVNS in the germline V gene. V was cut by 7 bases and J by 2 bases, with 9 bases left in between. Written as DNA, the CDR3 is TGTGCCAGCAAAGAGGAGGCCTACAATGAGCAGTTCTTC. The encoded protein is CASKEEAYNEQFF.

The chain combines TRBV28 with TRBJ1-6, with TRBD1 as a possible D gene (5 bases). The V end was cut by 5 bases, the J end by 8 bases, with 16 bases between. The CDR3 length is 15 residues. Germline CDR1 and CDR2: MDHEN and SYDVKM. CDR3 protein: CASSGQQRNDSPLHF. The CDR3 coding sequence is TGTGCCAGCAGTGGACAACAGAGGAATGATTCACCCCTCCACTTT.

This clonotype was found a few times. The rearrangement links TRBV4-1 to TRBJ2-5; D might be TRBD2 (5 bases). The CDR3 covers 17 residues. V was trimmed by 3 bases and J by 4 bases, leaving 21 bases between them. CDR1 is MGHRA and CDR2 is YSYEKL in the germline V gene. The chain's CDR3 is CASSHRPAGRGGETQYF. CDR3 in DNA: TGCGCCAGCAGCCATCGGCCGGCGGGTCGAGGTGGAGAGACCCAGTACTTC.

The chain has TRBV10-1 and TRBJ2-5, with D unresolved. The CDR3 totals 14 residues. Trimming took off 4 bases at V and 5 bases at J, with 14 bases between the two ends. Germline V CDR1 and CDR2: WNHNN, SYGVQD (reference sequence). CDR3 in DNA: TGCGCCAGCAGTGTTTCTGCAGTCTCGGAGACCCAGTACTTC. Protein product: CASSVSAVSETQYF.

The rearrangement links TRBV28 to TRBJ2-5; weak D call: TRBD1 (5 bases). The CDR3 is made up of 18 amino acids. With 5 bases removed from V and 2 bases from J, the gap between germline ends came to 24 bases. Germline-derived CDR1 and CDR2 are MDHEN and SYDVKM. CDR3 sequence reads: CASSLPTDTTSFQETQYF. Here the CDR3 DNA reads TGTGCCAGCAGTCTCCCGACAGACACAACCTCGTTTCAAGAGACCCAGTACTTC.

In this sample, this clonotype turned up a few times. The chain has TRBV30 and TRBJ2-5; D is unresolved. Germline-derived CDR1 and CDR2 are GTSNPN and SVGIG (reference sequence). The CDR3 length is 13 residues. V was pared by 0 bases and J by 3 bases, with 8 bases between. CDR3 sequence: CAWSVYREETQYF. In DNA, the CDR3 is TGTGCCTGGAGTGTATACAGAGAAGAGACCCAGTACTTC. The entire variable domain, with the rest obtained from reference TRBV30 and TRBJ2-5, is as follows: SQTIHQWPATLVQPVGSPLSLECTVEGTSNPNLYWYRQAAGRGLQLLFYSVGIGQISSEVPQNLSASRPQDRQFILSSKKLLLSDSGFYLCAWSVYREETQYFGPGTRLLVL.

The chain combines TRBV10-3 with TRBJ2-2; D might be TRBD1 (5 bases). The CDR3 runs 15 residues. CDR1 and CDR2 from the germline V gene are ENHRY and SYGVKD. Deletions cut 4 bases from V and 3 bases from J, with 12 bases between. CDR3 coding DNA: TGTGCCATCAGTGGCAGGGTCCGTTACACCGGGGAGCTGTTTTTT. It is translated as CAISGRVRYTGELFF.

The V gene is TRBV20-1, the J gene TRBJ1-3, with D possibly TRBD1 on 6 matching bases. Trimming took off 5 bases at V and 3 bases at J, with 11 bases between the two ends. The CDR3 runs to 13 residues. Germline values: CDR1 DFQATT, CDR2 SNEGSKA (reference sequence). The CDR3 loop is CSAYRVGGNTIYF. In DNA, the CDR3 is TGCAGTGCTTACAGGGTGGGTGGAAACACCATATATTTT.